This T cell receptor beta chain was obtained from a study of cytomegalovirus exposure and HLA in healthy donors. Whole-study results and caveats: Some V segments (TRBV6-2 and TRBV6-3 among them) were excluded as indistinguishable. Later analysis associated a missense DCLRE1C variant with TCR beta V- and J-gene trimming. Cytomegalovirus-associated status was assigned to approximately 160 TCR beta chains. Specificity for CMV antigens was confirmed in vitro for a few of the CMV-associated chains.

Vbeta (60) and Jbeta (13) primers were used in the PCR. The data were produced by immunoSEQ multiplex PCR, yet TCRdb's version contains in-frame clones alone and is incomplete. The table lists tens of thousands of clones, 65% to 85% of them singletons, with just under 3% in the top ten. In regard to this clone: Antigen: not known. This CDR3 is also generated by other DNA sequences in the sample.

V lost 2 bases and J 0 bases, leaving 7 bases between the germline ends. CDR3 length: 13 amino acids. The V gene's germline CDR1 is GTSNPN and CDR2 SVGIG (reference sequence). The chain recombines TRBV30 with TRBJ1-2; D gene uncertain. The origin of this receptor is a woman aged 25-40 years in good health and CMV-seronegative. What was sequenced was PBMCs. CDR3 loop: CAWSPGANYGYTF. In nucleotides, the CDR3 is TGTGCCTGGAGTCCCGGTGCTAACTATGGCTACACCTTC.